The rows below give T cell receptor beta chains drawn from one sample of a study of Graves' ophthalmopathy and Graves' hyperthyroidism. From the multiplex PCR reads, TCRdb called clonotypes with MiXCR, one entry per CDR3 protein. The sample consists of over 500,000 distinct CDR3 sequences, about a fifth of them appearing once. The specimen was peripheral blood. These receptors all come from a woman under 30 with stable Graves' hyperthyroidism. Some clones in this sample may be carry-over from other donors' samples. CDR3s include the opening cysteine and the closing phenylalanine or tryptophan. The D gene is left open where the match is weak. Size values are once, few and many counts, or a class for expanded clones, and some rows have none.

j_gene,abundance,v_gene,d_gene,CDR3aa,CDR3nt
TRBJ2-7,once,TRBV7-3,-,CASSFNSGEQYF,TGTGCCAGCAGCTTTAACTCGGGGGAGCAGTACTTC
TRBJ1-5,many,TRBV6-6,-,CASRGDRATQHF,TGTGCCAGCAGGGGGGACCGGGCCACCCAGCATTTT
TRBJ1-5,few,TRBV30,-,CAWSGGNQPQHF,TGTGCCTGGAGTGGTGGCAATCAGCCCCAGCATTTT
TRBJ1-1,many,TRBV9,-,CASSVEAGNTEAFF,TGTGCCAGCAGCGTAGAGGCAGGGAACACTGAAGCTTTCTTT
TRBJ1-2,-,TRBV6-1,TRBD1,CASSEDTGTEDYYGYTF,TGTGCCAGCAGTGAGGACACCGGGACAGAGGATTACTATGGCTACACCTTC
TRBJ2-5,-,TRBV5-1,-,CASSLFGGRETQYF,TGCGCCAGCAGCTTATTCGGGGGCCGGGAGACCCAGTACTTC
TRBJ1-1,many,TRBV4-3,-,CASSQESTGGSTEAFF,TGCGCCAGCAGCCAAGAGAGTACGGGAGGGAGCACTGAAGCTTTCTTT
TRBJ2-2,few,TRBV11-2,TRBD2,CASSSPGLGRNTGELFF,TGTGCCAGCAGCTCCCCGGGACTAGGGCGGAACACCGGGGAGCTGTTTTTT
TRBJ1-2,few,TRBV6-1,TRBD1,CASRVPGQGHGYTF,TGTGCCAGCAGGGTCCCGGGACAGGGCCATGGCTACACCTTC
TRBJ1-2,many,TRBV6-1,TRBD1,CASSEGTFGQGGGYTF,TGTGCCAGCAGTGAAGGGACCTTTGGACAGGGCGGAGGCTACACCTTC
TRBJ2-5,-,TRBV6-1,-,CAIGRGTDQETQYF,TGTGCCATCGGACGCGGGACAGACCAAGAGACCCAGTACTTC
TRBJ2-5,few,TRBV12-3/TRBV12-4,TRBD2,CASSPGTIGETQYF,TGTGCCAGCAGTCCCGGGACTATAGGAGAGACCCAGTACTTC
TRBJ1-2,many,TRBV5-5,-,CASSLGQAGYYGYTF,TGTGCCAGCAGCTTGGGACAGGCCGGGTACTATGGCTACACCTTC
TRBJ2-5,many,TRBV27,TRBD2,CASSFSLGGETQYF,TGTGCCAGCAGTTTCTCGCTCGGGGGGGAGACCCAGTACTTC
TRBJ1-1,many,TRBV29-1,TRBD1,CSVEDGDRARLNTEAFF,TGCAGCGTTGAAGATGGGGACAGGGCCCGGTTGAACACTGAAGCTTTCTTT
TRBJ2-7,many,TRBV27,TRBD1,CASSGTDYEQYF,TGTGCCAGCAGCGGGACAGACTACGAGCAGTACTTC
TRBJ2-5,-,TRBV6-2/TRBV6-3,-,CASSPRKGGYQETQYF,TGTGCCAGCAGTCCCAGGAAGGGTGGGTACCAAGAGACCCAGTACTTC
TRBJ1-6,many,TRBV29-1,-,CSVEDKVQQCNSPLHF,TGCAGCGTTGAAGATAAAGTTCAACAGTGTAATTCACCCCTCCACTTT
TRBJ2-7,many,TRBV13,-,CASSLRLAGANEQYF,TGTGCCAGCAGCTTACGGTTGGCAGGGGCTAACGAGCAGTACTTC
TRBJ1-2,many,TRBV12-3/TRBV12-4,TRBD1,CASRTRGLGGYTF,TGTGCCAGCAGAACCAGGGGGCTGGGTGGCTACACCTTC
TRBJ2-5,many,TRBV20-1,-,CSASPGKETQYF,TGCAGTGCAAGCCCGGGAAAAGAGACCCAGTACTTC
TRBJ1-1,many,TRBV6-1,TRBD1,CASNERQGAGTEAFF,TGTGCCAGCAATGAAAGACAGGGGGCAGGCACTGAAGCTTTCTTT
TRBJ1-6,many,TRBV20-1,-,CSASGAVDSPLHF,TGCAGTGCTAGCGGGGCAGTGGATTCACCCCTCCACTTT
TRBJ1-2,-,TRBV12-3/TRBV12-4,-,CAIKGDVDYGYTF,TGTGCCATAAAGGGGGATGTCGACTATGGCTACACCTTC
TRBJ2-5,few,TRBV27,TRBD2,CASRESQRGEETQYF,TGTGCCAGCAGGGAGTCACAGCGGGGGGAAGAGACCCAGTACTTC
TRBJ1-5,many,TRBV6-2/TRBV6-3,TRBD1,CASSDTGASNQPQHF,TGTGCCAGCAGTGACACAGGGGCCAGCAATCAGCCCCAGCATTTT
TRBJ2-5,-,TRBV5-4,-,CASSFLLLGRQETQYF,TGTGCCAGCAGCTTTTTATTATTGGGTAGACAAGAGACCCAGTACTTC
TRBJ2-7,-,TRBV5-1,-,CASSPPQGPYEQYF,TGCGCCAGCAGCCCCCCGCAGGGACCCTACGAGCAGTACTTC
TRBJ1-6,-,TRBV20-1,-,CSARDGGGGSPLHF,TGCAGTGCTAGAGATGGAGGGGGTGGATCACCCCTCCACTTT
TRBJ2-5,-,TRBV24-1,-,CATSDLQGGHQETQYF,TGTGCCACCAGTGATTTGCAAGGCGGGCACCAAGAGACCCAGTACTTC
TRBJ2-7,-,TRBV4-2,TRBD1,CASSLYRGQAFEQCF,TGTGCCAGCAGCCTTTACAGGGGGCAGGCGTTCGAGCAGTGCTTC
TRBJ2-5,few,TRBV20-1,-,CSARGAGETQYF,TGCAGTGCTAGGGGCGCGGGGGAGACCCAGTACTTC
TRBJ1-5,many,TRBV28,-,CAVQDSNQPQHF,TGTGCCGTTCAGGATAGCAATCAGCCCCAGCATTTT
TRBJ2-7,many,TRBV7-2,-,CASSFKSAGPSYEQYF,TGTGCCAGCAGCTTTAAGTCGGCAGGGCCTTCCTACGAGCAGTACTTC
TRBJ1-1,many,TRBV18,-,CASSPMVNTEAFF,TGTGCCAGCTCACCAATGGTTAACACTGAAGCTTTCTTT
TRBJ1-1,few,TRBV14,-,CASSQDLVGINTEAFF,TGTGCCAGCAGCCAAGATCTGGTAGGGATAAACACTGAAGCTTTCTTT
TRBJ2-7,-,TRBV30,-,CAGSQGLGYEQYF,TGTGCCGGGTCTCAGGGTCTGGGCTACGAGCAGTACTTC
TRBJ2-7,many,TRBV6-2/TRBV6-3,TRBD2,CASSYSQRGTYEQYF,TGTGCCAGCAGTTACAGCCAGCGGGGGACCTACGAGCAGTACTTC
TRBJ1-1,many,TRBV6-2/TRBV6-3,TRBD1,CASSAPRGRENTEAFF,TGTGCCAGCAGTGCACCCAGGGGGCGCGAGAACACTGAAGCTTTCTTT
TRBJ1-2,-,TRBV5-1,TRBD1,CASSGDRDGYTF,TGCGCCAGCAGCGGGGACAGGGATGGCTACACCTTC
TRBJ2-7,many,TRBV7-2,TRBD1,CASSSTQGTAEQYF,TGTGCCAGCAGCTCCACACAGGGGACGGCCGAGCAGTACTTC
TRBJ1-1,many,TRBV11-2,-,CASSLEGFHSGDTEAFF,TGTGCCAGCAGCTTAGAAGGGTTTCACAGCGGAGACACTGAAGCTTTCTTT
TRBJ1-5,-,TRBV2,-,CASTMGGDGNQPQHF,TGTGCCAGCACCATGGGGGGCGACGGCAATCAGCCCCAGCATTTT
TRBJ1-2,many,TRBV20-1,TRBD1,CSARVLGQGDGYTF,TGCAGTGCTAGAGTCCTGGGACAGGGGGATGGCTACACCTTC
TRBJ1-3,many,TRBV11-2,TRBD1,CASSLRTGIVGNTIYF,TGTGCCAGCAGCCTAAGGACAGGGATAGTTGGAAACACCATATATTTT
TRBJ1-2,many,TRBV27,-,CASSPRTDNYGYTF,TGTGCCAGCAGTCCCCGGACAGATAACTATGGCTACACCTTC
TRBJ2-7,-,TRBV5-1,TRBD2,CASSLKGGILYEQYF,TGCGCCAGCAGCTTGAAGGGAGGGATTCTCTACGAGCAGTACTTC
TRBJ1-1,-,TRBV28,-,CASSLTRQIMNTEAFF,TGTGCCAGCAGCCTTACCCGACAGATCATGAACACTGAAGCTTTCTTT
TRBJ1-1,many,TRBV6-2/TRBV6-3,-,CASRTTVNTEAFF,TGTGCCAGCAGAACGACAGTGAACACTGAAGCTTTCTTT
TRBJ2-7,-,TRBV14,-,CASSPGWGASYEQYF,TGTGCCAGCAGCCCCGGGTGGGGCGCTTCCTACGAGCAGTACTTC
TRBJ2-2,many,TRBV29-1,-,CSVATSGTGELFF,TGCAGCGTTGCCACTTCAGGGACCGGGGAGCTGTTTTTT